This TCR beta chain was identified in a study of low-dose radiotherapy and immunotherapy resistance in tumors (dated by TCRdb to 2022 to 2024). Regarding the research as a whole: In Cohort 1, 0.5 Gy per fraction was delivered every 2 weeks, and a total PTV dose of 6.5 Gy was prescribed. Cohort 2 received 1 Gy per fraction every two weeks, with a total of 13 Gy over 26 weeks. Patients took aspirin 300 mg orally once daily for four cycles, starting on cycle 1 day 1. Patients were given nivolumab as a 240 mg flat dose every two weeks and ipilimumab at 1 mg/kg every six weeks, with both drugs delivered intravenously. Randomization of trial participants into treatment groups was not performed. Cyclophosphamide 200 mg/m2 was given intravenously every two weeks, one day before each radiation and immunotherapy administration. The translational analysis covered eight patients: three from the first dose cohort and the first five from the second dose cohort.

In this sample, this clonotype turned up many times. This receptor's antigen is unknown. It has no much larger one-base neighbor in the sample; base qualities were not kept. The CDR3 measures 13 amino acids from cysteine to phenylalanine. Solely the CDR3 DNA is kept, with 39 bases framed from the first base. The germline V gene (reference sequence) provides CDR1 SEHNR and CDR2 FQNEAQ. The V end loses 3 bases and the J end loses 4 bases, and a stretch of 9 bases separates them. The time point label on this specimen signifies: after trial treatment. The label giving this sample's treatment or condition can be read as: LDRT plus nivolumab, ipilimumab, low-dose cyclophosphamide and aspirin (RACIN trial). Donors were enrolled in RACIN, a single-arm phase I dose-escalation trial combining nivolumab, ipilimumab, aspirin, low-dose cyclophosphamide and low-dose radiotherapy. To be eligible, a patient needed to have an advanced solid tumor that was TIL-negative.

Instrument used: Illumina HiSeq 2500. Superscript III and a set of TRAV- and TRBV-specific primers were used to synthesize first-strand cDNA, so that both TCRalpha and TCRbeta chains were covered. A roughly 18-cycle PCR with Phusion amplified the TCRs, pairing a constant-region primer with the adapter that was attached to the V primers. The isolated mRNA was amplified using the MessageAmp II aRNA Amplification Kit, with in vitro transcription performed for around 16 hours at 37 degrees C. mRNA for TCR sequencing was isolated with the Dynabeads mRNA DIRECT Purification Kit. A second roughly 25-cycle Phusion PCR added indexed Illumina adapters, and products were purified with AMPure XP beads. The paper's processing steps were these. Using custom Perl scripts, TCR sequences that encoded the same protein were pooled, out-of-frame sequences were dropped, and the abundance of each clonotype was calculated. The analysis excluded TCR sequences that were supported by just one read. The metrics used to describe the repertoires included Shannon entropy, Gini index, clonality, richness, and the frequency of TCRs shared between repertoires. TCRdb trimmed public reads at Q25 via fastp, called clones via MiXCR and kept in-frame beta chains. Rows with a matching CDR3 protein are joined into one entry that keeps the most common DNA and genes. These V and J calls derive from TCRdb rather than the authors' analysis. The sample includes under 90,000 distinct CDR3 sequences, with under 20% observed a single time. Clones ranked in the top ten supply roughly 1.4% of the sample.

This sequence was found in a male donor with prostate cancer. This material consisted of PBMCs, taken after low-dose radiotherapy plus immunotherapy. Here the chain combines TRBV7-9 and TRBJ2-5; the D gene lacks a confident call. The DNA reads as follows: TGTGCCAGCAGCTTGCAGTCAGTAGAGACCCAGTACTTC. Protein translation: CASSLQSVETQYF.